This T cell receptor beta chain was identified in a study of T cells in localized non-small cell lung cancer (dated by TCRdb to the early 2020s). Background on the whole study: The study analyzed T cell repertoires of 200 to 250 early-stage NSCLC patients, comparing tumors and uninvolved tumor-adjacent lungs. The mean age of the NSCLC patients was about 62 years, with roughly 120 men and 85 to 110 women. The cohort comprised 200 to 300 treatment-naïve NSCLC patients with resected, localized lung tumors.

About this clone itself: Its specific antigen is unknown. The sample holds no much larger clone one base away, and base qualities are not on file.

The immunoSEQ Assay was used to sequence TCR beta CDR3 regions from DNA. In the original analysis: To compute T cell density, TCR beta template counts were normalized to usable DNA, which was estimated by amplifying housekeeping genes. Using the preseqR package, richness was estimated by extrapolating to 120,000 templates for tissue samples and 400,000 templates for PBMC samples. Clonality was defined as one minus Pielou's evenness. Tissue-enriched TCRs were identified by differential abundance testing using productive amino-acid clonotypes, minimum total count 5 and alpha 0.1. The Jaccard Index and the Morisita Overlap Index were used to measure repertoire overlap between compartments. GLIPH grouped TCR beta CDR3s together with public tetramer-defined viral CDR3s, and a viral motif had to include at least three viral sequences and show V-gene enrichment. TCRdb took over this immuneACCESS table, retaining in-frame rearrangements with V and J assigned. Such tables are incomplete; in checked studies, under half of the missing clones stem from an unresolved V gene, and the remainder is unexplained. The V and J calls and clone size come from that table; D and trimming were worked out from the DNA. Within this sample are about 82,000 clones, with 80% of them counted one time only. The biggest ten clones account for 15% to 20% of the sample.

At diagnosis, peripheral blood, uninvolved tumor-adjacent lung and tumor were collected and stored as a combination of fresh-frozen and FFPE material. Blood samples were analyzed as peripheral blood mononuclear cells for TCR repertoire profiling. The investigation overall reported the following: Because the study design was exploratory, TCR variables were selected using unadjusted p-values without false-discovery rate correction. A median of approximately 57 of the top 100 tumor clones were detected in paired uninvolved adjacent lung, and around 30 of these tumor clones were also found among the top 100 clones of the paired uninvolved adjacent lung. Longer overall survival was associated with higher T cell density in blood, whereas shorter survival was associated with higher clonality in adjacent lung. Uninvolved tumor-adjacent lung showed the highest T cell clonality, higher than tumor, which suggests more focused antigenic responses in the uninvolved tumor-adjacent lung. Because multi-region tumor sequencing was not performed, intratumor heterogeneity could not be ruled out.

The starting material was PBMCs, obtained before any cancer treatment. The sequence derives from a man aged 40-75 years with stage II squamous cell lung carcinoma.

CDR3 region: CASSTHRAPETQYF. The nucleotide sequence is given as TGTGCCAGTAGTACCCACAGGGCCCCCGAGACCCAGTACTTC. The V gene is TRBV19 and the J gene is TRBJ2-5, with TRBD1 tentatively as D gene (6 bases match). Its CDR3 holds 14 amino acids, cysteine through phenylalanine. Only the CDR3 DNA stays, 42 bases, in frame from base 1. The germline V gene (reference sequence) supplies CDR1 LNHDA and CDR2 SQIVND. Cut back by 4 bases and 5 bases, the V and J ends lie 14 bases apart.